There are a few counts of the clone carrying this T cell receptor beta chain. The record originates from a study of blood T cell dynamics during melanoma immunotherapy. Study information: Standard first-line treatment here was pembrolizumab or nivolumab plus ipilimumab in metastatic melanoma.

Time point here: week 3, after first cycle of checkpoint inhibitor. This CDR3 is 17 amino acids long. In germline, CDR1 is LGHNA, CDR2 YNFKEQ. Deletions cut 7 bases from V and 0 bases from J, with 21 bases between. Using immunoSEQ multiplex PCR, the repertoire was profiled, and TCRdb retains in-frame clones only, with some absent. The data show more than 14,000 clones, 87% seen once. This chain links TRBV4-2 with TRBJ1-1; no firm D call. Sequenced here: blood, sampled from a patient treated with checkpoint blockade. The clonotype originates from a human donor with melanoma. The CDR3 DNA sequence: TGTGCCAGCACCGTCGAGGCAGTCGCATCACTGAACACTGAAGCTTTCTTT. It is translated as CASTVEAVASLNTEAFF.